Included here is one T cell receptor beta chain sequence, with context. No cognate antigen has been identified for it. The record has no base qualities; no much larger clone is one base away. The library was built by means of PCR. DNA from cultured CD4+ T cells was subjected to TCR sequencing with the Oncomine TCR Beta short-read assay at the Johns Hopkins FTIC core. Genomic DNA was extracted from the cultured CD4+ T cells with the QIAamp micro DNA kit. Oncomine TCR Beta libraries made from cultured CD4+ T cells were pooled using unique dual indexes and sequenced on an Illumina iSeq 100. Per the authors' processing: Non-productive sequences were filtered out, and CDR3s that did not start with C, did not end with F or W, or were shorter than 7 amino acids were discarded. The MANAFEST web application identified antigen-specific clonotypes by comparing peptide-stimulated wells against reference wells and other culture wells. An FDR below 0.05, an odds ratio above 5, and a productive frequency above 0.1% in at least two of three replicate wells were required for clones to be considered positive. Clonotypes that were significantly expanded in both SARS-CoV-2 spike wells and at least one common cold coronavirus spike condition were defined as cross-reactive. CDR3 homology was assessed with Levenshtein distances (stringdist) and unrooted phylogenetic trees (ape) in R version 3.6.1. In-frame beta chains were kept once TCRdb had trimmed the public reads at Q25 with fastp and called clones with MiXCR. Entries are consolidated by CDR3 protein sequence, retaining the most common genes and DNA. The V and J calls follow TCRdb's processing rather than the paper's. This sample lists a few thousand distinct CDR3 sequences; approximately 40% were detected once. About 56% of the sample is in the top ten clones.

Per the publication, the treatment or condition label means: roughly 10-day PBMC culture with coronavirus spike peptide pools or control peptides (ViraFEST assay). The study used the ViraFEST assay, which expanded antigen-specific T cells with peptide pools and then identified expanded clonotypes by TCR sequencing. The positive SARS-CoV-2 PCR tests of the convalescent patients were dated from March to December 2020, before the Alpha, Beta and Delta variants emerged in the United States. Fewer than 2.5 million PBMCs per well were cultured in IMDM with roughly 5% human AB serum and 8 to 10 IU/ml IL-2, plus 10 ug/ml peptide pools. Half of the culture medium was replaced with fresh IL-2-containing medium on days 3 and 7. After about 10 days of culture, CD4+ T cells were isolated by negative selection using the EasySep CD4+ T cell isolation kit. Ficoll-Paque Plus gradient centrifugation was used to isolate PBMCs from whole blood, and the isolated PBMCs were then either used fresh or cryopreserved at -140C. Triplicate wells were generally used for each culture condition.

The data belong to a study of vaccination and CD4 T cells after COVID-19 (dated by TCRdb to the early 2020s). Describing the broader study: Convalescent patients had a positive SARS-CoV-2 result on nasal swab PCR, and of these patients, several had mild disease and one had severe disease. Control cultures used a CEFX viral epitope pool as positive control, an HIV-1 Nef peptide pool as negative control, or no peptide. Culture stimuli were overlapping spike peptide pools from SARS-CoV-2 and from the common cold coronaviruses HCoV-NL63, HCoV-OC43 and HCoV-229E. Two doses of either the Pfizer-BioNTech BNT162b2 vaccine (n=8) or the Moderna mRNA-1273 vaccine (n=2) were administered to participants. The convalescent cohort comprised six males and four females, including two Hispanic individuals, seven Caucasians, two Asians and one multiracial person. Post-vaccine blood samples were taken a median of 72 days after the second vaccine dose, with a range of roughly 13 to 250 days. Post-COVID blood samples from convalescent patients were collected a median of about 100 days after diagnosis, with a range of roughly 30 to 170 days. In over 8 COVID-19 convalescent patients and 4 infection-naive healthy vaccine recipients, the spike-specific CD4+ TCR repertoire before mRNA vaccination was compared with the repertoire after mRNA vaccination.

Overall results and qualifications from the work: In convalescent patients, a median 86.3% of post-vaccine SARS-CoV-2-reactive clones were detected only after vaccination, and vaccine-specific priming was suggested by this finding. Of the vaccine-specific clones found in convalescent patients, nearly all (304 of 307) were mono-reactive for SARS-CoV-2 spike instead of being cross-reactive with common cold coronaviruses. Only a relatively small number of convalescent patients were included in the study, and early timepoints following natural infection were not analyzed. Although the median number of SARS-CoV-2-reactive clonotypes went up from fewer than 25 after infection to 38 after vaccination, the increase was not significant.

CDR1 is given as SGHRS and CDR2 as YFSETQ, both from the germline V gene. The CDR3 holds 14 amino acids from the cysteine to the phenylalanine. The DNA shown is the 42-base CDR3, in frame from base 1. Relative to germline, V is 2 bases shorter and J is 1 base shorter, with 9 bases between their ends. The TCR was taken from a human donor who had recovered from COVID-19. The sample comprised CD4+ T cells from blood, cultured in vitro. This chain joins TRBV5-1 to TRBJ1-1; the D gene is perhaps TRBD1, on 5 matching bases. The sequenced DNA: TGCGCCAGCAGCTTTTCGAGGGGGAACACTGAAGCTTTCTTT. The encoded protein is CASSFSRGNTEAFF.